This T cell receptor (beta chain) originates from a study of T cells in Graves' hyperthyroidism and ophthalmopathy. This clonotype was detected ten times or more. The antigen is not known. Findings and limits, study-wide: Classification by a 13 V-J model distinguished ophthalmopathy from stable hyperthyroidism.

Amplification targeted TCR beta CDR3 regions from RNA transcripts. The TCR CDR3 first-round RT-PCR relied on the HTBI primer set. TCRdb reprocessed the multiplex PCR reads with MiXCR, giving one entry per CDR3 protein. The sample holds approximately 300,000 distinct CDR3 sequences; approximately 15% are singletons and the top ten take roughly 31%. It was uncontrolled infection, other autoimmune disease, pregnancy or lactation that excluded patients. The authors obtained PBMCs from roughly 10 ml of fresh peripheral blood. V was clipped by 8 bases and J by 4 bases; unmatched bases: 8. This CDR3 comprises 13 residues. Germline CDR1 SNHLY, CDR2 FYNNEI.

The sequence was collected from a man aged 30-40 years with Graves' hyperthyroidism. The sample comprised blood. This chain connects TRBV2 to TRBJ2-7; 7 positions match TRBD2. The CDR3 here is CASSGLLLYEQYF. The CDR3 region has the DNA TGTGCCAGCTCGGGACTATTACTTTACGAGCAGTACTTC.